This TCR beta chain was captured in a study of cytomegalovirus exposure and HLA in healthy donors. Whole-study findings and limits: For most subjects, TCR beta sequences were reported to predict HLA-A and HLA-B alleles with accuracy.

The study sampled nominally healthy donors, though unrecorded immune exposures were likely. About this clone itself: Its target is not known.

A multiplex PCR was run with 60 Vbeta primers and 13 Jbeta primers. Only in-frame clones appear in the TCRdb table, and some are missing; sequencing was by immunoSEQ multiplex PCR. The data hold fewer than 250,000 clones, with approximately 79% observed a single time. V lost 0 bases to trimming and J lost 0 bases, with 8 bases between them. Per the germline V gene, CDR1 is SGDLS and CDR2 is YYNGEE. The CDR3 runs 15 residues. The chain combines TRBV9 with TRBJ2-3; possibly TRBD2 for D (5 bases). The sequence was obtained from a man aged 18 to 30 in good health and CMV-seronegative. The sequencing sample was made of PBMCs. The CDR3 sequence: CASSVVASSTDTQYF. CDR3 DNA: TGTGCCAGCAGCGTAGTAGCTAGCAGCACAGATACGCAGTATTTT.